Each of the 24 T cell receptor beta chains below was sequenced from the same sample in a study of identical twins listed by TCRdb under 2016. Library preparation used 5' RACE. For sequencing, an Illumina HiSeq 2000 was employed. TCRdb redid the processing of the public reads, applying fastp at Q25 and MiXCR, and retained in-frame beta chains. When rows share a CDR3 protein, they turn into one entry using the most common DNA and genes. This sample holds about 810,000 distinct CDR3 sequences; roughly an eighth were observed only once. Of the sample, around 1.5% falls within the top ten clones. This sample also belongs to another study, concerning yellow fever vaccine responses in identical twins.

The source material was PBMCs. All receptors come from a woman between 18 and 30 years old in good health.

J is TRBJ2-6 and V is TRBV6-1; 11 bases fit TRBD1. CDR3 size: 18 residues. Trimming removed 7 bases from V and 0 bases from J; junction bases left unmatched: 8. The germline gives CDR1 MNHNS, CDR2 SASEGT. In nucleotides, the CDR3 is TGTGCCAGCACCAAAAGGGGACAGGGGGGCTCTGGGGCCAACGTCCTGACTTTC. Protein product: CASTKRGQGGSGANVLTF.

The sample holds a few counts of this clonotype. V gene TRBV5-1 combines with J gene TRBJ2-1; TRBD1 matches at 10 bases. The germline V gene has CDR1 SGHRS and CDR2 YFSETQ. The CDR3 runs 16 residues. Trimming at V came to 0 bases and at J to 7 bases, leaving 7 bases not matched to a gene. The CDR3 loop reads CASSLEDRGFGNEQFF. The DNA of the CDR3 is TGCGCCAGCAGCTTGGAGGACAGGGGGTTCGGGAATGAGCAGTTCTTC.

There are many counts of this clonotype. This chain uses TRBV29-1 with TRBJ1-1, with D unclear. Trimming removed 3 bases at V and 1 base at J, with 9 bases between. CDR3 length: 13 residues. Germline V gives CDR1 SQVTM, CDR2 ANQGSEA. The CDR3 is CSVEPKGNTEAFF. CDR3 in DNA: TGCAGCGTTGAGCCTAAGGGGAACACTGAAGCTTTCTTT.

This clonotype was found a few times. The gene calls are TRBV2 and TRBJ2-7; no clear D. The V gene's germline CDR1 is SNHLY and CDR2 FYNNEI. The CDR3 consists of 14 residues. Trimming cost V 4 bases and J 2 bases, with 12 bases left between them. The CDR3 loop reads CASSAVEGAYEQYV. The CDR3 bases are TGTGCCAGCAGTGCAGTAGAAGGCGCCTACGAGCAGTACGTC.

This clonotype was counted between two and nine times. One junction end disagrees with the germline gene, perhaps due to a read error. The chain carries TRBV3-1 and TRBJ2-2; D remains ambiguous. Germline assignment: CDR1 LGHDT and CDR2 YNNKEL (reference sequence). The CDR3 spans 15 residues. CDR3 region: CASCQVVGNTGELFF. The CDR3 DNA reads TGTGCCAGCTGCCAAGTGGTGGGAAACACCGGGGAGCTGTTTTTT.

This clonotype has only a few counts. CDR3 amino acids: CASSKGQVEVYEQYF. The CDR3 bases are TGCGCCAGCAGCAAGGGACAGGTAGAGGTCTACGAGCAGTACTTC. V is TRBV5-1 and J is TRBJ2-7, with 8 bases aligning to TRBD1. Looked up from germline, CDR1 is SGHRS and CDR2 is YFSETQ. The CDR3 spans 15 residues. The ends lost 4 bases at V and 3 bases at J; junction bases unmatched: 9.

This clonotype was picked up a small number of times. This chain joins TRBV12-3 or TRBV12-4 and TRBJ2-3; D might be TRBD1 or TRBD2, each matching 5 bases. This CDR3 spans 15 amino acids. V gave up 3 bases and J gave up 3 bases, with 13 bases separating them. The CDR3 DNA is TGTGCCAGCAGTTTTGGGGGAAAGGAGACAGATACGCAGTATTTT. Translation gives CASSFGGKETDTQYF.

This clonotype was seen many times. This chain uses TRBV28 with TRBJ2-1; D remains ambiguous. The CDR3 totals 11 residues. CDR1 MDHEN and CDR2 SYDVKM come from the germline V gene. V lost 6 bases, J lost 9 bases, and 9 bases lay in between. Here the CDR3 DNA reads TGTGCCAGCAGCCGTGCCCCTGAGCAGTTCTTC. It translates to CASSRAPEQFF.

The chain joins TRBV5-1 to TRBJ2-7; 11 nucleotides agree with TRBD2. This CDR3 has 13 amino acids. Trimming at V came to 4 bases and at J to 7 bases, leaving 4 bases not matched to a gene. Per germline, CDR1 SGHRS and CDR2 YFSETQ. In nucleotides, the CDR3 is TGCGCCAGCAGCCCGAGGACTAGCGGGGAGCAGTACTTC. It yields the protein CASSPRTSGEQYF.

Only a few counts were recorded for this clonotype. The chain recombines TRBV6-4 with TRBJ2-3; tentatively, D is TRBD2 (6 bases). V lost 4 bases, J lost 0 bases, and 17 bases lay in between. This CDR3 has 17 residues. Germline assignment: CDR1 MRHNA and CDR2 SNTAGT. The CDR3 loop is CASSASPGVPSTDTQYF. CDR3 DNA: TGTGCCAGCAGTGCTAGCCCGGGGGTACCTAGCACAGATACGCAGTATTTT.

This clonotype occurred a few times. The rearrangement joins TRBV29-1 to TRBJ1-1; D is possibly TRBD1 (5 bases). The CDR3 has 13 residues. CDR1 is SQVTM, CDR2 ANQGSEA, per germline. V lost 3 bases and J lost 5, with 13 bases in between. The CDR3 DNA sequence: TGCAGCGTTGACAGGGTGTTGGTAACTGAAGCTTTCTTT. Amino acids: CSVDRVLVTEAFF.

This clonotype appeared many times. CDR3 coding DNA: TGCAGTGCTAGGACCGGGACGGCCACTAGTGTGCAGTACTTC. Residues: CSARTGTATSVQYF. The rearrangement links TRBV20-1 to TRBJ2-7; D is perhaps TRBD1 or TRBD2 (5 bases each). With 3 bases removed from V and 9 bases from J, the gap between germline ends came to 21 bases. Germline CDR1 is DFQATT and CDR2 is SNEGSKA (reference sequence). The CDR3 sequence is 14 residues long.

This clonotype was observed at least ten times. J is TRBJ2-3 and V is TRBV10-3, with 15 bases aligning to TRBD2. This CDR3 is 17 amino acids long. The junction had 8 bases not matched to a gene; V was cut back by 5 bases and J by 5 bases. Germline-derived CDR1 and CDR2 are ENHRY and SYGVKD. CDR3 coding DNA: TGTGCCATCAGTAACAATCAGGGACTAGCGGGAGGAGATACGCAGTATTTT. This encodes CAISNNQGLAGGDTQYF.

This chain uses TRBV12-3 or TRBV12-4 with TRBJ2-1, with D possibly TRBD2 on 6 matching bases. V gave up 4 bases and J gave up 0 bases, with 10 bases separating them. The CDR3 is 15 residues long. DNA for the CDR3: TGTGCCAGCAGTTATCTAGCGAACTCCTACAATGAGCAGTTCTTC. It is translated as CASSYLANSYNEQFF.

This chain uses TRBV5-1 with TRBJ2-1; possible D gene TRBD2, 5 bases. CDR3 length: 12 amino acids. The V gene's germline CDR1 is SGHRS and CDR2 YFSETQ. Trimming removed 4 bases from V and 8 bases from J, with 10 bases in between. Here the CDR3 reads CASSQTTDEQFF. The CDR3 DNA reads as TGCGCCAGCAGCCAGACTACGGATGAGCAGTTCTTC.

This clonotype was observed many times. This chain joins TRBV12-3 or TRBV12-4 and TRBJ2-3; the match to TRBD1 covers 7 bases. The ends lost 5 bases at V and 2 bases at J; junction bases unmatched: 4. There are 14 residues in the CDR3. For the CDR3, the DNA is TGTGCCAGCAGTCAAACAGGGGACACAGATACGCAGTATTTT. Encoded protein: CASSQTGDTDTQYF.

This clonotype was found a few times. This sequence joins TRBV5-1 and TRBJ1-2; no definite D call. Trimming shortened V by 2 bases and J by 6 bases, and 8 bases separated the two germline ends. CDR3 length: 12 residues. The V gene's germline CDR1 is SGHRS and CDR2 YFSETQ. The CDR3 DNA reads as TGCGCCAGCAGCTTTTCGGCAGATGGCTACACCTTC. Its translation: CASSFSADGYTF.

This clonotype was recorded a few times. The chain employs TRBV27 and TRBJ2-2, with a weak D call TRBD2 (5 bases). CDR3 length: 14 residues. Trimming stripped 3 bases from V and 3 bases from J, with 8 bases between. CDR1 is MNHEY and CDR2 is SMNVEV in the germline V gene (reference sequence). The CDR3 loop is CASSFVGDTGELFF. CDR3 nucleotides: TGTGCCAGCAGTTTTGTCGGGGACACCGGGGAGCTGTTTTTT.

This clonotype has more than one count but fewer than ten. The rearrangement joins TRBV27 to TRBJ2-1; maybe TRBD2 (7 bases). The CDR3 covers 14 residues. CDR1 and CDR2 (germline): MNHEY, SMNVEV (reference sequence). Trimming left V 9 bases short and J 7 bases short, with 19 bases between. The chain's CDR3 is CASRGGGVGNEQFF. The CDR3 DNA is TGTGCCAGTAGGGGGGGCGGCGTTGGAAATGAGCAGTTCTTC.

The gene calls are TRBV13 and TRBJ1-5; D ambiguous. V was pared by 5 bases and J by 4 bases, with 12 bases between. The CDR3 covers 14 residues. Germline loops: CDR1 PRHDT, CDR2 FYEKMQ (reference sequence). As DNA, the CDR3 is TGTGCCAGCAGCCTACGACAAGAGAATCAGCCCCAGCATTTT. This sequence encodes CASSLRQENQPQHF.

The V call is TRBV10-3, the J call TRBJ2-1; the match to TRBD2 covers 13 bases. J was trimmed by 8 bases and V by 4 bases; bases with no gene match: 8. The CDR3 covers 16 residues. Per the germline V gene, CDR1 is ENHRY and CDR2 is SYGVKD. The CDR3 nucleotides are TGTGCCATCAGTGTGGCGACTAGCGGGAGGTTGGATGAGCAGTTCTTC. Protein product: CAISVATSGRLDEQFF.

In this sample, this clonotype turned up many times. The gene calls are TRBV10-1 and TRBJ2-3, with D perhaps TRBD2 (5 bases). CDR3 length: 16 residues. V lost 10 bases, J lost 2 bases, and 22 bases lay in between. Germline V lookup: CDR1 WNHNN, CDR2 SYGVQD (reference sequence). CDR3 DNA: TGCGCCACCACCTCGGGCTCGTCGGGGTACACAGATACGCAGTATTTT. It encodes CATTSGSSGYTDTQYF.

This clonotype has a handful of counts. J is TRBJ2-1 and V is TRBV20-1, with 13 bases lining up with TRBD2. The J segment lost 5 bases and the V segment lost 2 bases, leaving 3 bases of the junction unmatched. CDR3 length equals 15 residues. Germline CDR1 reads DFQATT; CDR2 reads SNEGSKA (reference sequence). CDR3 DNA: TGCAGTGCTAGAAGGGGACTAGCGGGAAACAATGAGCAGTTCTTC. It encodes CSARRGLAGNNEQFF.

V usage is TRBV5-5 and J usage is TRBJ2-1, with 8 bases identical to TRBD2. This CDR3 is 16 amino acids long. With V trimmed by 5 bases and J by 8 bases, 15 bases remained unmatched. The germline V gene has CDR1 SGHKS and CDR2 YYEKEE (reference sequence). CDR3 residues: CASSKQPGLESDEQFF. In DNA, the CDR3 is TGTGCCAGCAGTAAACAACCGGGACTAGAGTCCGATGAGCAGTTCTTC.